This T cell receptor beta chain was identified during a study of technical replicates of blood from a few donors (dated by TCRdb to about 2017). The receptor library was made with the immunoSEQ multiplex PCR assay. TCRdb's version of the immuneACCESS table is confined to in-frame rearrangements and falls short of the full clone set. An unresolved V gene accounts for under half of the shortfall where checked; the remainder is of unknown origin. For this sample the table gives under 90,000 clones, of which about 96% were detected only once. The top ten clones comprise about 0.2% of the sample. Trimming at the junction amounts to 4 bases on V and 6 bases on J, and the germline ends lie 13 bases apart. The CDR3 measures 13 amino acids from cysteine to phenylalanine. The read is trimmed to its CDR3 DNA, 39 bases read in frame from base 1. For CDR1 and CDR2, the germline V gene lists SQVTM and ANQGSEA.

Comments on this clone: The antigen this receptor binds is unknown. No qualities accompany the bases; no much larger clone lies one base away.

The sequence was obtained from a human donor in good health. Recombination connected TRBV29-1 to TRBJ1-5; the D gene remains uncertain. Sequenced: T cells isolated from PBMCs. The bases read TGCAGCGTTGTAGGTACCTCGGGTCAGCCCCAGCATTTT. It is translated as CSVVGTSGQPQHF. Reference TRBV29-1 and TRBJ1-5 genes cover what lies past the CDR3, so the full variable domain is SAVISQKPSRDICQRGTSLTIQCQVDSQVTMMFWYRQQPGQSLTLIATANQGSEATYESGFVIDKFPISRPNLTFSTLTVSNMSPEDSSIYLCSVVGTSGQPQHFGDGTRLSIL.